The 30 T cell receptor beta chains in this list originate from one sample, sequenced in a study of memory CD4+ T cells and cytomegalovirus serostatus. Profiled with immunoSEQ multiplex PCR; TCRdb holds only in-frame clones, not every one. Of approximately 47,000 clones detected, around 80% appear once; the ten largest clones hold about 0.8%. Single viable CD3+CD4+CD8-CD45RO+ cells were sorted as the memory CD4+ T cells. The sample taken for sequencing was memory CD4+ T cells from blood. These receptors all come from an adult in good health and CMV-seronegative.

J is TRBJ2-3 and V is TRBV12-5, with 8 bases fitting TRBD1. The CDR3 extends over 16 amino acids. With 0 bases clipped from V and 7 bases from J, the junction kept 9 bases outside the gene matches. Looked up from germline, CDR1 is LGHNT and CDR2 is FRNRAP. The chain's CDR3 is CASGLVLGQGSNTQYF. For the CDR3, the DNA is TGTGCTAGTGGTTTGGTCTTAGGACAGGGTAGTAATACGCAGTATTTT.

The rearrangement links TRBV4-1 to TRBJ2-7; TRBD1 agrees at 7 bases. Germline V gives CDR1 MGHRA, CDR2 YSYEKL. The CDR3 is 18 amino acids. V dropped 3 bases and J dropped 0; count of bases not matched to a gene: 14. CDR3: CASSQGPRVEGASYEQYF. The CDR3 region has the DNA TGCGCCAGCAGCCAGGGGCCTCGAGTAGAGGGGGCCTCCTACGAGCAGTACTTC.

The V gene is TRBV5-5, the J gene TRBJ2-7; weak D call: TRBD2 (5 bases). This CDR3 is 15 amino acids long. Trimming removed 0 bases from V and 2 bases from J, with 12 bases in between. CDR1 SGHKS and CDR2 YYEKEE come from the germline V gene (reference sequence). CDR3: CASSLASTQAYEQYF. CDR3 nucleotides: TGTGCCAGCAGCTTGGCTAGCACCCAAGCCTACGAGCAGTACTTC.

The chain uses TRBV14 and TRBJ2-5, with D unresolved. Germline CDR1 and CDR2: SGHDN and FVKESK. The CDR3 is 15 amino acids. Trimming removed 4 bases at V and 5 bases at J, with 17 bases between. As DNA, the CDR3 is TGTGCCAGCAGCCCGGACCCTATTTCGTTTGAGACCCAGTACTTC. It translates to CASSPDPISFETQYF.

The genes are TRBV5-1 and TRBJ2-7; D may be TRBD1 (5 bases). Germline CDR1 and CDR2: SGHRS and YFSETQ. The CDR3 loop spans 15 amino acids. Trimming pared 0 bases from V and 4 bases from J, leaving 14 bases between. CDR3 region: CASSLVAGNEYEQYF. CDR3 DNA sequence: TGCGCCAGCAGCTTGGTCGCAGGGAACGAATACGAGCAGTACTTC.

This clone appeared once. The chain combines TRBV9 with TRBJ2-2; no clear D. Germline V CDR1 and CDR2: SGDLS, YYNGEE. This CDR3 spans 16 amino acids. V dropped 4 bases and J dropped 0 bases, with 13 bases sitting between them. The CDR3, as DNA: TGTGCCAGCAGCCACCTCGACCCCGCGAACACCGGGGAGCTGTTTTTT. This encodes CASSHLDPANTGELFF.

The chain couples TRBV5-1 to TRBJ2-3; tentative D call: TRBD2 (6 bases). The CDR3 loop spans 14 amino acids. Germline CDR1 reads SGHRS; CDR2 reads YFSETQ. The V end lost 7 bases, the J end lost 1 base, and 13 bases lay between the germline ends. The CDR3, as DNA: TGCGCCAGCTGGCCGGGAGCGGGCACAGATACGCAGTATTTT. Residues: CASWPGAGTDTQYF.

J is TRBJ1-1 and V is TRBV20-1; D remains ambiguous. CDR3 length: 10 residues. Trimming took 3 bases from V and 4 from J, leaving 3 bases between them. Germline-derived CDR1 and CDR2 are DFQATT and SNEGSKA (reference sequence). The CDR3: CSARGTEAFF. CDR3 sequence (DNA): TGCAGTGCTAGGGGCACTGAAGCTTTCTTT.

The chain recombines TRBV5-1 with TRBJ2-2, with 8 nucleotides matching TRBD1. There are 15 residues in the CDR3. J lost 6 bases, V lost 1 base, and 5 bases had no gene match. The germline V gene encodes CDR1 SGHRS and CDR2 YFSETQ. The CDR3 is CASSLLTGVAGELFF. The CDR3 DNA reads as TGCGCCAGCAGCTTGCTGACAGGGGTCGCCGGGGAGCTGTTTTTT.

The chain uses TRBV5-4 and TRBJ2-7; 10 bases match TRBD2. The CDR3 is 15 amino acids. CDR1 and CDR2 from the germline V gene are SGHNT and YYREEE (reference sequence). Unmatched junction bases numbered 6, after V lost 4 bases and J lost 2 bases. CDR3 coding DNA: TGTGCCAGCAGCCGATCTAGCGGGGGCGCCTACGAGCAGTACTTC. Translation gives CASSRSSGGAYEQYF.

The CDR3 sequence: CATSKRAFGNTIYF. DNA of the CDR3: TGTGCCACCAGCAAAAGGGCCTTCGGAAACACCATATATTTT. This chain joins TRBV28 and TRBJ1-3; D ambiguous. The CDR3 is made up of 14 amino acids. Germline CDR1 and CDR2: MDHEN and SYDVKM. The germline V and J ends were trimmed by 10 bases and 4 bases, with 17 bases remaining between them.

The chain is built from TRBV9 and TRBJ1-6; TRBD1 might be the D (5 bases). Germline values: CDR1 SGDLS, CDR2 YYNGEE. The CDR3 runs 16 residues. V shed 3 bases and J shed 7 bases, with 17 bases lying between them. Here the CDR3 reads CASSGRDAERNSPLHF. CDR3 in DNA: TGTGCCAGCAGCGGGAGGGACGCGGAGAGGAATTCACCCCTCCACTTT.

This clone was detected a few times. The chain has TRBV9 and TRBJ1-2, with 7 nucleotides matching TRBD1. The CDR3 is 16 amino acids. Unmatched junction bases numbered 10, after V lost 2 bases and J lost 3 bases. Germline CDR1 reads SGDLS; CDR2 reads YYNGEE. CDR3: CASSVSQGVRDYGYTF. The CDR3 DNA follows: TGTGCCAGCAGCGTCTCCCAGGGGGTACGCGACTATGGCTACACCTTC.

J is TRBJ1-4 and V is TRBV7-2; D is unclear. The CDR3 has 15 amino acids. The V end lost 2 bases, the J end lost 1 base, and 8 bases lay between the germline ends. Germline loops: CDR1 SGHTA, CDR2 FQGNSA. In DNA, the CDR3 is TGTGCCAGCAGCTTAAGTGGGCGAACTAATGAAAAACTGTTTTTT. Its protein is CASSLSGRTNEKLFF.

The rearrangement uses TRBV5-4 and TRBJ1-3; possible D gene TRBD1, 6 bases. Germline V gene lookup returns CDR1 SGHNT and CDR2 YYREEE (reference sequence). V was trimmed by 4 bases and J by 0 bases, leaving 14 bases between them. This CDR3 comprises 16 residues. CDR3: CASSIETGLSGNTIYF. The CDR3 region has the DNA TGTGCCAGCAGCATTGAGACAGGACTCTCTGGAAACACCATATATTTT. Together with reference TRBV5-4 and TRBJ1-3, the CDR3 gives the full variable domain: ETGVTQSPTHLIKTRGQQVTLRCSSQSGHNTVSWYQQALGQGPQFIFQYYREEENGRGNFPPRFSGLQFPNYSSELNVNALELDDSALYLCASSIETGLSGNTIYFGEGSWLTVV.

This chain links TRBV27 with TRBJ1-5; 7 bases align to TRBD1. J lost 11 bases, V lost 6 bases, and 16 bases had no gene match. Germline V gives CDR1 MNHEY, CDR2 SMNVEV (reference sequence). The CDR3 totals 15 residues. The CDR3 loop reads CASRMTGRHVSAQHF. CDR3 DNA: TGTGCCAGCAGGATGACAGGGAGACATGTATCAGCCCAGCATTTT.

J is TRBJ2-3 and V is TRBV10-3, with D unclear. CDR1 is ENHRY, CDR2 SYGVKD, per germline. Trimming removed 4 bases at V and 3 bases at J, with 5 bases between. This CDR3 region has 12 residues. CDR3 in amino acids: CAISGETDTQYF. In DNA, the CDR3 is TGTGCCATCAGTGGTGAAACAGATACGCAGTATTTT.

The chain combines TRBV5-4 with TRBJ2-5, with 8 bases fitting TRBD2. Germline CDR1 and CDR2: SGHNT and YYREEE (reference sequence). The CDR3 has 16 residues. Trimming removed 4 bases from V and 5 bases from J; junction bases left unmatched: 13. CDR3 nucleotides: TGTGCCAGCAGCCCAATCGGGGGGGCAAGGTATGAGACCCAGTACTTC. It specifies CASSPIGGARYETQYF.

V gene TRBV30 combines with J gene TRBJ1-2; TRBD1 matches 7 bases. The CDR3 covers 13 residues. V shed 2 bases and J 7 bases; nucleotides not matched to a gene: 7. Looked up from germline, CDR1 is GTSNPN and CDR2 is SVGIG (reference sequence). DNA of the CDR3: TGTGCCTGGAGTACCGGGACAGAAGGTGGCTACACCTTC. Translating it yields CAWSTGTEGGYTF. Full variable domain (outside the CDR3, taken from reference TRBV30 and TRBJ1-2): SQTIHQWPATLVQPVGSPLSLECTVEGTSNPNLYWYRQAAGRGLQLLFYSVGIGQISSEVPQNLSASRPQDRQFILSSKKLLLSDSGFYLCAWSTGTEGGYTFGSGTRLTVV.

V and J are TRBV9 and TRBJ1-5; 7 nucleotides line up with TRBD1. The V gene's germline CDR1 is SGDLS and CDR2 YYNGEE. This CDR3 has 15 amino acids. With 4 bases clipped from V and 3 bases from J, the junction kept 7 bases outside the gene matches. CDR3 bases: TGTGCCAGCAGCCCAGGGGACAGCTACAATCAGCCCCAGCATTTT. Its protein is CASSPGDSYNQPQHF.

This clone was picked up one time. This chain links TRBV4-1 with TRBJ2-7; D is perhaps TRBD1 (7 bases). The germline gives CDR1 MGHRA, CDR2 YSYEKL. Trimming took 1 base from V and 12 from J, leaving 16 bases between them. This CDR3 comprises 13 residues. The CDR3 loop is CASSQGRDSQRYF. CDR3 DNA: TGCGCCAGCAGCCAAGGGCGGGACAGCCAGAGGTACTTC.

This clone was counted a few times. The chain couples TRBV6-6 to TRBJ1-4; TRBD1 aligns across 7 bases. From germline, CDR1 is MNHNY and CDR2 SVGAGI (reference sequence). The V segment lost 5 bases and the J segment 8 bases; nucleotides outside the gene matches: 8. The CDR3 totals 14 residues. The CDR3, as DNA: TGTGCCAGCAGTCGGCGACAGGGAGGAGAAAAACTGTTTTTT. Translation gives CASSRRQGGEKLFF.

As DNA, the CDR3 is TGTGCCAGCAGCGTGGGGACGGCCTATGGCTACACCTTC. As protein: CASSVGTAYGYTF. V is TRBV9 and J is TRBJ1-2; maybe TRBD1 (5 bases). Trimming left V 2 bases short and J 4 bases short, with 9 bases between. Germline loops: CDR1 SGDLS, CDR2 YYNGEE. This CDR3 region has 13 residues.

The chain employs TRBV5-6 and TRBJ2-5, with unresolved D. Trimming removed 1 base from V and 2 bases from J, with 9 bases in between. CDR3 length: 14 residues. Germline V gene data show CDR1 as SGHDT and CDR2 as YYEEEE. In DNA form, the CDR3 reads TGTGCCAGCAGCTTGCTGGGTTATCAAGAGACCCAGTACTTC. Translated: CASSLLGYQETQYF. The variable domain in full, completed from reference TRBV5-6 and TRBJ2-5, reads DAGVTQSPTHLIKTRGQQVTLRCSPKSGHDTVSWYQQALGQGPQFIFQYYEEEERQRGNFPDRFSGHQFPNYSSELNVNALLLGDSALYLCASSLLGYQETQYFGPGTRLLVL.

CDR3 coding DNA: TGTGCCAGCAGCCTCGAGGGGACAATAGGAGAAAAACTGTTTTTT. Encoded protein: CASSLEGTIGEKLFF. This chain links TRBV9 with TRBJ1-4, with D possibly matching TRBD1 (6 bases). The CDR3 loop spans 15 amino acids. V was pared by 4 bases and J by 8 bases, with 18 bases between. CDR1 is SGDLS and CDR2 is YYNGEE in the germline V gene.

This sequence joins TRBV5-1 and TRBJ2-3; 7 bases line up with TRBD1. The CDR3 length is 14 residues. V was pared by 0 bases and J by 5 bases, with 3 bases of the junction left unmatched. Germline-derived CDR1 and CDR2 are SGHRS and YFSETQ. The CDR3 sequence is CASSLGQGRDTQYF. CDR3 DNA: TGCGCCAGCAGCTTGGGACAGGGAAGAGATACGCAGTATTTT.

The gene calls are TRBV2 and TRBJ2-7, with D possibly matching TRBD2 (6 bases). The CDR3 totals 11 residues. CDR1 is SNHLY, CDR2 FYNNEI, per germline. V lost 8 bases, J lost 4 bases, and 9 bases lay in between. For the CDR3, the DNA is TGTGCCAGCGCGGGGACGTACGAGCAGTACTTC. Amino acids: CASAGTYEQYF.

This chain connects TRBV10-3 to TRBJ2-7, with a weak D call TRBD2 (6 bases). Germline CDR1 and CDR2: ENHRY and SYGVKD. V was cut by 8 bases and J by 6 bases, with 17 bases left in between. The CDR3 consists of 13 residues. CDR3 protein: CAISRDSGIEQYF. The CDR3 nucleotides read TGTGCCATCTCCCGGGACTCGGGCATCGAGCAGTACTTC.

The V call is TRBV18, the J call TRBJ2-5; D call uncertain. The CDR3 totals 18 residues. CDR1 is KGHSH, CDR2 LQKENI, per germline. V lost 6 bases to trimming and J lost 3 bases, with 26 bases between them. CDR3 in DNA: TGTGCCAGCTCCAACCAGTACCCCGGCACGGCTGGGAAAGAGACCCAGTACTTC. Protein product: CASSNQYPGTAGKETQYF.

The J gene is TRBJ2-3, the V gene TRBV5-6; D is ambiguous. The ends were cut back, 4 bases at V and 1 base at J, with 4 bases in the middle. The length of the CDR3 is 12 residues. Germline V CDR1 and CDR2: SGHDT, YYEEEE. CDR3 loop: CASSPRTDTQYF. CDR3 sequence (DNA): TGTGCCAGCAGCCCCCGCACAGATACGCAGTATTTT.